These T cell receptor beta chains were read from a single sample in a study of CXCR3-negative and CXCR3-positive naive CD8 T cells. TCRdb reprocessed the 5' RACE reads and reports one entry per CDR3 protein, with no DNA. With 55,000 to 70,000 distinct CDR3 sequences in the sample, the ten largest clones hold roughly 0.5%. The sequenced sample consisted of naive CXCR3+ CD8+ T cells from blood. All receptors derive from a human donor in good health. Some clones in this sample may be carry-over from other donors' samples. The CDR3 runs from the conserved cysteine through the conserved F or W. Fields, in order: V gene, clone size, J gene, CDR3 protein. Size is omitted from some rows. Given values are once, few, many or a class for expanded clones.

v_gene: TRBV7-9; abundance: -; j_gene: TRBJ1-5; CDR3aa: CASSPGSNQPQHF
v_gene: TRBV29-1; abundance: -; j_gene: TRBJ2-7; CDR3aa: CSVEGIYEQYF
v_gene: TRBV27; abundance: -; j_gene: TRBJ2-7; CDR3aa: CASSFTGVGNEQYF
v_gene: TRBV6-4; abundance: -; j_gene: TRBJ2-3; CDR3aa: CASSSTGTDTQYF
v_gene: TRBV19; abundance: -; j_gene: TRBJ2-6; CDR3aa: CASTLLGSGANVLTF
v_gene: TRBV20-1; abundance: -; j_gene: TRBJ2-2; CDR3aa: CSAPRSGGELFF
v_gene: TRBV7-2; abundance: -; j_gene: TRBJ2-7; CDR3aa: CASSFGGVEQYF
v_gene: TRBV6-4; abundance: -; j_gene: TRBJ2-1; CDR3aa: CASSPTQGGNEQFF
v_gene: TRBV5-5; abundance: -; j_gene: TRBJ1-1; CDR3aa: CASSPLQTYATEAFF
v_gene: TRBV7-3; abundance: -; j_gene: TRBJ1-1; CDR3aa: CASSYLPNTEAFF
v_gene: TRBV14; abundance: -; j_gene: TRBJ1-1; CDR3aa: CASSQVPSFIEGEAFF
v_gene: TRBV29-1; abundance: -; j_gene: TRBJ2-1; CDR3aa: CSVDVIQGGEQFF
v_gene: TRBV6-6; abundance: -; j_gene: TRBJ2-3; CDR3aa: CASSWLLRATSTDTQYF
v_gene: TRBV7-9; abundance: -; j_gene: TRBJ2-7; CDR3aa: CASSLTGGAEYEQYF
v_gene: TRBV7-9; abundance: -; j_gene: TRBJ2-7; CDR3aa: CASSQELIEQYF
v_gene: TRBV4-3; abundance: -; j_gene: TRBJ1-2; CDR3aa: CASSQGTTGDGYTF
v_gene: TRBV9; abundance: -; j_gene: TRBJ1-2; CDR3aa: CASSLYSSLTGTEGYTF
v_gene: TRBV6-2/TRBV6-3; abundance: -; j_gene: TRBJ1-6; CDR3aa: CASSYFSHLGQFYNSPLHF
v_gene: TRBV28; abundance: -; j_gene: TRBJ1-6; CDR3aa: CASSLAGFNNLPLHF
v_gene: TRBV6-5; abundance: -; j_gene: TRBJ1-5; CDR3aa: CASSPSSSNQPQHF
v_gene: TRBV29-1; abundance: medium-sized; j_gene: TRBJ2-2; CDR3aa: CSVKGTGELFF
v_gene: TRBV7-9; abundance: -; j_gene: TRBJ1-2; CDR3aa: CATPSSDGYTF
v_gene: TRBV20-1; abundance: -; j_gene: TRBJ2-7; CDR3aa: CSARAYPYEQYF
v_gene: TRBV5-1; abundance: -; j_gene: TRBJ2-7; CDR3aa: CASSLGTGLSEQYF
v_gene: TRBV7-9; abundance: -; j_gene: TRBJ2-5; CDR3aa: CASSLLRGQETQYF
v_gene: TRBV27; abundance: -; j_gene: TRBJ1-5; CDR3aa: CASSLSGTGTQPQHF
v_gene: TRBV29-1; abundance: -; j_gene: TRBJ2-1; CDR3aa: CSVELAEYNEQFF
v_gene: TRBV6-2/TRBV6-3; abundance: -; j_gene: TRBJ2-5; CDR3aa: CASSYSRRDRDNQETQYF
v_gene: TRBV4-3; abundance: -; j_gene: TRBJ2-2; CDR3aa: CASSQRPGGTGELFF
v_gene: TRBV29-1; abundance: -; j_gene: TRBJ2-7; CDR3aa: CSVVETLAYEQYF
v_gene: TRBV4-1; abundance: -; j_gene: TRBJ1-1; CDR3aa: CASSHPINTEAFF
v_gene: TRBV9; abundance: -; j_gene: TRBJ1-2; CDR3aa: CASSVGLPGAYGYTF
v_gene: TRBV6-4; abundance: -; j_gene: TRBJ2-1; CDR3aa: CASKVAGELNEQFF
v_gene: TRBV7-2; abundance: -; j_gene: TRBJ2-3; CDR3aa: CASSLGTGADTQYF
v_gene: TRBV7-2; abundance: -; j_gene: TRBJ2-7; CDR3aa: CASSTNEWPYEQYF
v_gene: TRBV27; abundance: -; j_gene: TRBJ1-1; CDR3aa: CASSRGQGVTEAFF